The next 10 T cell receptor beta chains were all read from a single sample in a study of blood T cell repertoires in COVID-19. Sequenced by immunoSEQ multiplex PCR; TCRdb stores in-frame clones only, minus some. This repertoire shows hundreds of thousands of clones, about nine tenths found once; its top ten account for just under 9.5%. Sample: PBMCs or T cells enriched from blood (not recorded which). The source of these receptors is a woman aged 30 to 39 who had recovered from COVID-19.

This clone was counted a single time. J is TRBJ1-2 and V is TRBV5-4; possibly TRBD1 for D (5 bases). The CDR3 is 15 amino acids. The germline gives CDR1 SGHNT, CDR2 YYREEE (reference sequence). V lost 4 bases and J 2 bases, leaving 15 bases between the germline ends. The CDR3 is CASSPTAQVNYGYTF. The DNA for the CDR3 is TGTGCCAGCAGCCCGACGGCACAGGTGAACTATGGCTACACCTTC. The full variable domain, rest sourced from reference TRBV5-4 and TRBJ1-2, is ETGVTQSPTHLIKTRGQQVTLRCSSQSGHNTVSWYQQALGQGPQFIFQYYREEENGRGNFPPRFSGLQFPNYSSELNVNALELDDSALYLCASSPTAQVNYGYTFGSGTRLTVV.

The chain joins TRBV7-9 to TRBJ1-1; D is undetermined. The germline V and J ends were trimmed by 2 bases and 5 bases, with 9 bases remaining between them. The length of the CDR3 is 13 residues. Germline assignment: CDR1 SEHNR and CDR2 FQNEAQ (reference sequence). CDR3 nucleotides: TGTGCCAGCAGCTTACTCCGTTTGACTGAAGCTTTCTTT. This sequence encodes CASSLLRLTEAFF.

V gene TRBV5-4 combines with J gene TRBJ2-7; 12 bases fit TRBD2. Trimming at V came to 3 bases and at J to 1 base, leaving 5 bases not matched to a gene. There are 16 residues in the CDR3. CDR1 SGHNT and CDR2 YYREEE come from the germline V gene (reference sequence). The CDR3 coding sequence is TGTGCCAGCAGCTACTCTAGCGGGAGGGGTTCCTACGAGCAGTACTTC. Residues: CASSYSSGRGSYEQYF.

This chain links TRBV12-3 or TRBV12-4 with TRBJ2-1; TRBD1 matches at 8 bases. The CDR3 has 13 amino acids. Germline trimming cut 4 bases from V and 8 bases from J; bases unmatched to any gene: 4. Here the CDR3 reads CASSSTGGYEQFF. As DNA, the CDR3 is TGTGCCAGCAGTTCTACAGGGGGATATGAGCAGTTCTTC.

V is TRBV28 and J is TRBJ2-7; tentative D call: TRBD1 (5 bases). The V and J ends lost 5 bases and 6 bases respectively, with 17 bases between them. The CDR3 sequence is 14 residues long. Germline CDR1 is MDHEN and CDR2 is SYDVKM. Written as DNA, the CDR3 is TGTGCCAGCAGTCTAAGGGGAATTCTTCGCGAGCAGTACTTC. Translating gives CASSLRGILREQYF.

V gene TRBV27 combines with J gene TRBJ2-1; maybe TRBD1 (5 bases). V was pared by 4 bases and J by 0 bases, with 10 bases between. The CDR3 spans 15 residues. Germline CDR1 is MNHEY and CDR2 is SMNVEV (reference sequence). The CDR3 is CASSSHRSSYNEQFF. As DNA, the CDR3 is TGTGCCAGCAGTTCCCACAGGAGCTCCTACAATGAGCAGTTCTTC.

This clone came up once. The V and J genes are TRBV30 and TRBJ1-3; no definite D call. Germline CDR1 GTSNPN, CDR2 SVGIG (reference sequence). V shed 5 bases and J shed 0 bases, with 5 bases lying between them. The CDR3 has 12 residues. This CDR3 reads CAWGSSGNTIYF. Written as DNA, the CDR3 is TGTGCCTGGGGGAGCTCTGGAAACACCATATATTTT.

V usage is TRBV3-1 (or the pseudogene TRBV3-2) and J usage is TRBJ2-3; 8 nucleotides match TRBD2. V lost 2 bases and J lost 6; bases outside the gene matches: 10. CDR1 is LGHDT, CDR2 YNNKEL, per germline (reference sequence). The CDR3 covers 16 residues. CDR3 sequence (DNA): TGTGCCAGCAGCCAATGGTCGGGAGGGCCATCTGATACGCAGTATTTT. It yields the protein CASSQWSGGPSDTQYF.

The rearrangement uses TRBV5-1 and TRBJ2-5; 13 nucleotides match TRBD2. CDR1 and CDR2 from the germline V gene are SGHRS and YFSETQ. The CDR3 sequence is 17 residues long. J was trimmed by 5 bases and V by 3 bases; bases with no gene match: 10. CDR3 bases: TGCGCCAGCAGCTGGGGGGGACTAGCGGGGCTCGTTGAGACCCAGTACTTC. Protein product: CASSWGGLAGLVETQYF. Supplemented by reference TRBV5-1 and TRBJ2-5, the full variable domain reads KAGVTQTPRYLIKTRGQQVTLSCSPISGHRSVSWYQQTPGQGLQFLFEYFSETQRNKGNFPGRFSGRQFSNSRSEMNVSTLELGDSALYLCASSWGGLAGLVETQYFGPGTRLLVL.

This clone was seen only a few times. The V call is TRBV19, the J call TRBJ1-1; 7 nucleotides match TRBD1. The CDR3 contains 14 residues. The trim removed 2 bases at V and 4 bases at J, leaving 4 bases unmatched. Germline CDR1 LNHDA, CDR2 SQIVND (reference sequence). CDR3 amino acids: CASSITAGGTEAFF. CDR3 bases: TGTGCCAGTAGTATAACAGCAGGGGGCACTGAAGCTTTCTTT.